This T cell receptor beta chain is from a study of preoperative IRX-2 immunotherapy in early breast cancer. The length of the CDR3 is 12 residues. V dropped 5 bases and J dropped 7 bases, with 12 bases sitting between them. In germline, CDR1 is SGHVS, CDR2 FNYEAQ. Some clones are missing from TCRdb's copy, which holds only in-frame ones; the method was immunoSEQ multiplex PCR. The sample includes around 25,000 clones, about 87% of them seen just once. This clone appeared once. Treatment defined: preoperative locoregional IRX-2 cytokine immunotherapy. This phase Ib study tested locoregional IRX-2 cytokine immunotherapy given before surgery.

The specimen was tumor tissue, collected after IRX-2 immunotherapy. J is TRBJ2-7 and V is TRBV7-6; D is unresolved. The clonotype comes from a human donor with breast cancer. The CDR3 bases are TGTGCCAGCAGCGCAGACCCGGATGAGCAGTACTTC. Its translation is CASSADPDEQYF.